A selection of T cell receptor beta chains follows, all from one sample in a study of T cells in Graves' hyperthyroidism and ophthalmopathy. MiXCR, applied by TCRdb to the multiplex PCR reads, yields one record per CDR3 protein. The sample contains a few hundred thousand distinct CDR3 sequences, around 18% of which appear only once. Sequenced sample: blood. These receptors all come from a man in his forties with Graves' hyperthyroidism. CDR3s include the opening cysteine and the closing phenylalanine or tryptophan. D genes are given only for firm matches. Expanded clones are given a class, and other clones once, few, many or no size at all.

size	D	J	V	DNA	CDR3
many	TRBD2	TRBJ2-7	TRBV28	TGTGCCAGCAGCTTATCCGGGGGAGGGTACTCCTACGAGCAGTACTTC	CASSLSGGGYSYEQYF
NA	NA	TRBJ2-6	TRBV6-1	TGTGCCGGGAATTCGGGCAACTCTGGGGCCAACGTCCTGACTTTC	CAGNSGNSGANVLTF
many	NA	TRBJ2-7	TRBV20-1	TGCAGTGCTAGAGATGACAGCCTTACCTACGAGCAGTACTTC	CSARDDSLTYEQYF
many	NA	TRBJ2-1	TRBV27	TGTGCCAGCATAAGGGTTGGGGGCTCCTACAATGAGCAGTTCTTC	CASIRVGGSYNEQFF
many	TRBD1	TRBJ1-1	TRBV12-3/TRBV12-4	TGTGCCAGCAGTCTACAGGGGGCCGACACTGAAGCTTTCTTT	CASSLQGADTEAFF
many	NA	TRBJ1-1	TRBV20-1	TGCAGTGCCGCAACGGCCGTCAACACTGAAGCTTTCTTT	CSAATAVNTEAFF
many	TRBD1	TRBJ2-3	TRBV28	TGTGCCAGCAGTTTGGTGGGACAGCTCACAGATACGCAGTATTTT	CASSLVGQLTDTQYF
NA	NA	TRBJ2-6	TRBV5-4	TGTGCCAGCAGCCCCGGGGACTCTGGGGCCAACGTCCTGACTTTC	CASSPGDSGANVLTF
many	NA	TRBJ2-5	TRBV10-3	TGTGCCAACTCAAACCAGGGGGAGACCCAGTACTTC	CANSNQGETQYF
few	TRBD1	TRBJ2-7	TRBV19	TGTGCCAGTAGTCGGGACAGGGGAGACGAGCAGTACTTC	CASSRDRGDEQYF
many	TRBD2	TRBJ2-5	TRBV2	TGTGCCAGCAGGTCGGGGGGGCAAGAGACCCAGTACTTC	CASRSGGQETQYF
many	NA	TRBJ2-5	TRBV30	TGTGCCTGGAACATTTACGGGGGATCAGAGACCCAGTACTTC	CAWNIYGGSETQYF
many	NA	TRBJ2-2	TRBV7-6	TGTGCCAGCTGCCCGTCGGATAGGGAAGATGCCGGGGAGCTGTTTTTT	CASCPSDREDAGELFF
many	NA	TRBJ2-1	TRBV30	TGTGCCTGGAGTCCCTCCGGGACTCCCTGGTGGAATGAGCAGTTCTTC	CAWSPSGTPWWNEQFF
once	NA	TRBJ1-2	TRBV7-9	TGTGGCAGCACAGAAGTAAGGAGTGGGAACTATGGCTACACCTTC	CGSTEVRSGNYGYTF
many	TRBD1	TRBJ2-3	TRBV19	TGTGCCAGTAACGGACAGGGGCGCACAGATACGCAGTATTTT	CASNGQGRTDTQYF
many	TRBD1	TRBJ1-4	TRBV2	TGTGCCAGCGCCGGGACAGGGCTTCAAAAACTGTTTTTT	CASAGTGLQKLFF
many	TRBD1	TRBJ1-1	TRBV7-9	TGTGCCAGCAGCTTAGACGGGACAGCGAACACTGAAGCTTTCTTT	CASSLDGTANTEAFF
many	NA	TRBJ1-3	TRBV20-1	TGCAGTGCTAGCAGGGCTGGAAACACCATATATTTT	CSASRAGNTIYF
many	NA	TRBJ2-3	TRBV20-1	TGCAGTGCTTGGGACTTAAGCACAGATACGCAGTATTTT	CSAWDLSTDTQYF
NA	NA	TRBJ1-1	TRBV28	TGTGCCAGCAGTTTAAATATGCAGGAAGGGAGTCCTGAAGCTTTCTTT	CASSLNMQEGSPEAFF